A selection of T cell receptor beta chains follows, all from one sample in a study of cytomegalovirus exposure and HLA in healthy donors. Sequenced by immunoSEQ multiplex PCR; TCRdb stores in-frame clones only, minus some. The sample includes 150,000 or so clones, 86% of them seen just once. Source material: PBMCs. The receptors here all came from a young man in good health and CMV-seropositive. Each CDR3 is given with its conserved first and last residue. A D gene is named only where the DNA matches it firmly. Only some rows state a clone size, as once, few, many or a class for expanded clones.

D gene | J gene | clone size | V gene | CDR3 DNA | CDR3 protein
. | TRBJ1-3 | once | TRBV6-1 | TGTGCCAGCAAAGCCACCGGGTCTGGAAACACCATATATTTT | CASKATGSGNTIYF
. | TRBJ2-7 | . | TRBV21-1 | TGTGCCAGCAGCAAAGGTGAAGGGACTAGCGGCTCCTACGAGCAGTACTTC | CASSKGEGTSGSYEQYF
TRBD2 | TRBJ2-1 | . | TRBV11-3 | TGTGACATGCGGGGAGGGTACTACAATGAGCAGTTCTTC | CDMRGGYYNEQFF
TRBD1 | TRBJ2-1 | . | TRBV4-3 | TGCGCCAGCAGCCAAGATTGGGACAGGGTATACAATGAGCAGTTCTTC | CASSQDWDRVYNEQFF
. | TRBJ2-7 | . | TRBV4-1 | TGCGCCAGCAGCCAAGAGACTAGTGTTACCTACGAGCAGTACTTC | CASSQETSVTYEQYF
. | TRBJ2-2 | . | TRBV6-5 | TGTGCCAGCAGTTTCCGGGGTAACACCGGGGAGCTGTTTTTT | CASSFRGNTGELFF
TRBD1 | TRBJ2-7 | . | TRBV9 | TGTGCCAGCAGCCCGGAGAGGGGGCACTACGAGCAGTACTTC | CASSPERGHYEQYF
. | TRBJ1-1 | . | TRBV18 | TGTGCCAGCTCACCGAGGACAGCGAACACTGAAGCTTTCTTT | CASSPRTANTEAFF
. | TRBJ2-5 | . | TRBV6-5 | TGTGCCAGCAGTCTCCACAGGGAAGAGACCCAGTACTTC | CASSLHREETQYF
. | TRBJ2-1 | few | TRBV18 | TGTGCCAGCTCACAGGCGGATAGCTCCTACAATGAGCAGTTCTTC | CASSQADSSYNEQFF
. | TRBJ1-4 | . | TRBV4-3 | TGCGCCAGCAGCCAAAGCAGTTCAGGGGCAACTAATGAAAAACTGTTTTTT | CASSQSSSGATNEKLFF
. | TRBJ2-1 | . | TRBV5-1 | TGCGCCAGCAGCTTGTCAGCCAGCGGCACAAATGAGCAGTTCTTC | CASSLSASGTNEQFF
TRBD1 | TRBJ1-5 | . | TRBV7-8 | TGTGCCAGCAGCTCCGACAGGGGTCAGCCCCAGCATTTT | CASSSDRGQPQHF
TRBD2 | TRBJ2-1 | . | TRBV7-9 | TGTGCCAGCAGCCTCACCGGGGGGGACAATGAGCAGTTCTTC | CASSLTGGDNEQFF
. | TRBJ2-7 | once | TRBV27 | TGTGCCAGCAGTTTAGCCCGGGGTGGTCCCTACGAGCAGTACTTC | CASSLARGGPYEQYF
. | TRBJ1-4 | . | TRBV19 | TGTGCCAGTAGTCCACGACAGCGGGGTGAAAAACTGTTTTTT | CASSPRQRGEKLFF
TRBD2 | TRBJ2-3 | few | TRBV29-1 | TGCAGCGTTGAAGTGGGACTAGCGGATACTCGCACAGATACGCAGTATTTT | CSVEVGLADTRTDTQYF
TRBD1 | TRBJ1-1 | . | TRBV28 | TGTGCCAGCAGATATTTCGGACAGGGGAAAACTGAAGCTTTCTTT | CASRYFGQGKTEAFF
TRBD2 | TRBJ2-1 | . | TRBV27 | TGTGCCAGCAGTTTATCTAGCGGGAGCAACACCTACAATGAGCAGTTCTTC | CASSLSSGSNTYNEQFF
TRBD1 | TRBJ1-4 | once | TRBV28 | TGTGCCAGCAGTTCGACGGGACAGCCGAATGAAAAACTGTTTTTT | CASSSTGQPNEKLFF
TRBD1 | TRBJ1-4 | . | TRBV6-5 | TGTGCCAGCAGTTTTGGGACAGGGGATGAAAAACTGTTTTTT | CASSFGTGDEKLFF
. | TRBJ2-1 | . | TRBV19 | TGTGCCAGTAGTATGAGGAGGTACGGTGAGCAGTTCTTC | CASSMRRYGEQFF
. | TRBJ2-1 | few | TRBV7-8 | TGTGCCAGCAGCGAGTCCGTTGGGGGCACACATGAGCAGTTCTTC | CASSESVGGTHEQFF
. | TRBJ2-7 | . | TRBV27 | TGTGCCAGCGCGGCGGGCTACGAGCAGTACTTC | CASAAGYEQYF
TRBD1 | TRBJ2-5 | . | TRBV4-3 | TGCGCCAGCAGCCAAGCGGGGACAGGGACGGAAGAGACCCAGTACTTC | CASSQAGTGTEETQYF
. | TRBJ1-1 | few | TRBV15 | TGTGCCACCAGCAGAGGACAGGACCGGAACACTGAAGCTTTCTTT | CATSRGQDRNTEAFF
. | TRBJ2-7 | . | TRBV10-2 | TGCGCCAGCAGTGTAAGCATGAGCTCCTACGAGCAGTACTTC | CASSVSMSSYEQYF
. | TRBJ2-2 | few | TRBV11-2 | TGTGCCAGCAGCTCTCTTGCGGGGGAGCTGTTTTTT | CASSSLAGELFF
. | TRBJ1-3 | . | TRBV6-5 | TGTGCCAGCAGTTATCGGCAGGCTGGAAACACCATATATTTT | CASSYRQAGNTIYF
. | TRBJ1-1 | . | TRBV29-1 | TGCAGCGCCCGCGGGGGACTGAACACTGAAGCTTTCTTT | CSARGGLNTEAFF
TRBD1 | TRBJ2-5 | once | TRBV28 | TGTGCCAGCAGTTCTGTACAGGGGTTCGGGACCCAGTACTTC | CASSSVQGFGTQYF
TRBD2 | TRBJ2-2 | . | TRBV4-2 | TGTGCCAGCAGCCAAGAACCCAGCGGGGGTAACACCGGGGAGCTGTTTTTT | CASSQEPSGGNTGELFF
TRBD1 | TRBJ1-1 | . | TRBV11-3 | TGTGCCAGCAGCTTAGATTCCTCAGGGGGCGCTGAAGCTTTCTTT | CASSLDSSGGAEAFF
TRBD2 | TRBJ2-7 | once | TRBV12-5 | TGTGCTAGTGGTTTGTTCGGGGGAGGGCGCTCCTACGAGCAGTACTTC | CASGLFGGGRSYEQYF
TRBD1 | TRBJ1-1 | . | TRBV19 | TGTGCCAGTAGTACTAAACAGGGGGCAGCTTTCTTT | CASSTKQGAAFF
TRBD2 | TRBJ2-1 | . | TRBV4-2 | TGTGCCAGCAGCCAAGATGGGACTAGCGGATACAATGAGCAGTTCTTC | CASSQDGTSGYNEQFF
TRBD1 | TRBJ2-7 | . | TRBV7-9 | TGTGCCAGCAGCCCCCGGGACAGGGATTACGAGCAGTACTTC | CASSPRDRDYEQYF
TRBD2 | TRBJ2-3 | . | TRBV6-5 | TGTGCCAGCAGTCTGGGACTAGCGGGAGCAGATACGCAGTATTTT | CASSLGLAGADTQYF
. | TRBJ2-7 | . | TRBV5-1 | TGCGCCAGCAGCTTGGACGGGAGCTGGTACGAGCAGTACTTC | CASSLDGSWYEQYF
TRBD1 | TRBJ1-2 | . | TRBV7-9 | TGTGCCAGCAGCCAGGGGACAGGGTTTGGCTACACCTTC | CASSQGTGFGYTF
TRBD2 | TRBJ2-5 | . | TRBV7-2 | TGTGCCAGCAGCCCCCGCTTGCGGGAGGTTGAGACCCAGTACTTC | CASSPRLREVETQYF
. | TRBJ2-7 | once | TRBV21-1 | TGTGCCAGCAGTGAGAAGTTCGGGGGCTCCTACGAGCAGTACTTC | CASSEKFGGSYEQYF